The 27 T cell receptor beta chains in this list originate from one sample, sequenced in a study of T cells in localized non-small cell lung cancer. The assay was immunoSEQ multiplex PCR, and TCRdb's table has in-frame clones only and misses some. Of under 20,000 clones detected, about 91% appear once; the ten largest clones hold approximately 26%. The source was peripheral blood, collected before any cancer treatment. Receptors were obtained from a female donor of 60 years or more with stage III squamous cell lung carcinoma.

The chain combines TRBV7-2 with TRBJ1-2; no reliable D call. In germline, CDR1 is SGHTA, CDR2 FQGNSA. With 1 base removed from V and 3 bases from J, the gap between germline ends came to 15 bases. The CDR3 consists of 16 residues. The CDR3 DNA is TGTGCCAGCAGCTTAGATGGGTTAACTGGTTACTATGGCTACACCTTC. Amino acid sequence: CASSLDGLTGYYGYTF.

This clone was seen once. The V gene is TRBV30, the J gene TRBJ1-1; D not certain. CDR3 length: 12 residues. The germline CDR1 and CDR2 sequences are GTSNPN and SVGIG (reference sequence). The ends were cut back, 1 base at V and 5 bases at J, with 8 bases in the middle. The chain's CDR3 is CAWSERGTEAFF. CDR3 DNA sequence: TGTGCCTGGAGTGAAAGAGGGACTGAAGCTTTCTTT.

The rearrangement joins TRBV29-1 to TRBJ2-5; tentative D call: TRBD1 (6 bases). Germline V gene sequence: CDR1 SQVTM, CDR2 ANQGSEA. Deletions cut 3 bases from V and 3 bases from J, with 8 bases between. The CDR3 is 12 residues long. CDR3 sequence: CSVEDSKETQYF. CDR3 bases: TGCAGCGTTGAGGACAGCAAAGAGACCCAGTACTTC.

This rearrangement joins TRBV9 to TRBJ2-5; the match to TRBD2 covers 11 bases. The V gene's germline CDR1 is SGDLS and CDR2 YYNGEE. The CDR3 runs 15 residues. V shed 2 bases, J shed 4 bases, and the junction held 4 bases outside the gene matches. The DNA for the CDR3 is TGTGCCAGCAGCGTTAGCGGGGGGGCAGGAGAGACCCAGTACTTC. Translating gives CASSVSGGAGETQYF.

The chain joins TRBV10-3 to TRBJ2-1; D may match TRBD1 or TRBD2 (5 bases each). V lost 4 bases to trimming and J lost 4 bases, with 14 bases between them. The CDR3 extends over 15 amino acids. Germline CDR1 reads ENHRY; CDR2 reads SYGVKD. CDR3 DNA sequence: TGTGCCATCAGTGGGCCCGGGACCAGATACAATGAGCAGTTCTTC. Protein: CAISGPGTRYNEQFF.

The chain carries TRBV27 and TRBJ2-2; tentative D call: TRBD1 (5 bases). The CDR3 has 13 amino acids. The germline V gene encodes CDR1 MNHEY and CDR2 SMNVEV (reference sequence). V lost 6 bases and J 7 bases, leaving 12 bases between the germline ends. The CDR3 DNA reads TGTGCCAGCAGCCCAGGGTTGAGCGGGGAGCTGTTTTTT. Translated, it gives CASSPGLSGELFF.

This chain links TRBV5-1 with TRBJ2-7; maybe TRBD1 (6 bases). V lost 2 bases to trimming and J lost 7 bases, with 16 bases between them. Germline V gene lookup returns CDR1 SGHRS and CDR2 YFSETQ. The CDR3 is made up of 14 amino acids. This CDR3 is CASSLLGDTSEQYF. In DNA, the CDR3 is TGCGCCAGCAGCTTACTTGGGGACACGTCGGAGCAGTACTTC.

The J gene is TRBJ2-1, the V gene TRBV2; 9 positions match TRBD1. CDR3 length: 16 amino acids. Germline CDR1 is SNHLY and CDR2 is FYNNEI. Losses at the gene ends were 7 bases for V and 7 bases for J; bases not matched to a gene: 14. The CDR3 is CASIPNTGTGYNEQFF. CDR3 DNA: TGTGCCAGCATTCCTAATACCGGGACAGGGTATAATGAGCAGTTCTTC.

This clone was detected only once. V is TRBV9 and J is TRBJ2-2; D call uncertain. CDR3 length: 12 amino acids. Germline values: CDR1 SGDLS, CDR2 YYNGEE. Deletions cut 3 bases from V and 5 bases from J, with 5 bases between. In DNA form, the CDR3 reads TGTGCCAGCAGCGATCGGACCGGGGAGCTGTTTTTT. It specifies CASSDRTGELFF.

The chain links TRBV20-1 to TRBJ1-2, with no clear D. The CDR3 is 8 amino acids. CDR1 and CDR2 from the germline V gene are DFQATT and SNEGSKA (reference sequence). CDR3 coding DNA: TGCTCCCTCCCTGGCTACACCTTC. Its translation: CSLPGYTF.

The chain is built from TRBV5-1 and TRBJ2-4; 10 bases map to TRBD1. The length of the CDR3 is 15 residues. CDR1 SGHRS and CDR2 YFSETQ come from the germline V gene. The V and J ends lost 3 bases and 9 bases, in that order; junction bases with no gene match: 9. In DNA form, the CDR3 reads TGCGCCAGCAGCTCCGTGACAGGGGGCGAAGGCATTCAGTACTTC. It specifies CASSSVTGGEGIQYF.

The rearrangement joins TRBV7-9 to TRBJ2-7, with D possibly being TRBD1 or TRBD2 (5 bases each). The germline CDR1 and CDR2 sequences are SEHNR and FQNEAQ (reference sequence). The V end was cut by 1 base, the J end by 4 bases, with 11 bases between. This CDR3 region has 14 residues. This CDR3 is CASSLGGTSYEQYF. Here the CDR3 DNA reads TGTGCCAGCAGCTTAGGAGGGACGAGTTACGAGCAGTACTTC.

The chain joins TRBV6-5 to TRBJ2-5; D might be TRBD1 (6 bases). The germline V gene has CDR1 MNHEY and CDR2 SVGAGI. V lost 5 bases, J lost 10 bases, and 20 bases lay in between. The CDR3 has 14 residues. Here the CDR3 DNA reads TGTGCCAGCAGTCCGAGTTCCGGGACCAGGGGCCAGTACTTC. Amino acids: CASSPSSGTRGQYF.

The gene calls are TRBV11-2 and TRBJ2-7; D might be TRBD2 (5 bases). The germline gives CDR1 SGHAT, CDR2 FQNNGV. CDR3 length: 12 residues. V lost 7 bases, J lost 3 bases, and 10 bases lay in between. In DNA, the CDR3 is TGTGCCAGCAATTCAGGACTCTACGAGCAGTACTTC. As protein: CASNSGLYEQYF.

For the CDR3, the DNA is TGTGCCAGCAGTGAAGCTGGGACACCCTACGACGAGCAGTACTTC. Its protein is CASSEAGTPYDEQYF. This chain links TRBV6-1 with TRBJ2-7, with a weak D call TRBD1 (6 bases). Between the trimmed V and J ends, which lost 0 bases and 5 bases, there was a span of 14 bases. CDR1 is MNHNS and CDR2 is SASEGT in the germline V gene. CDR3 size: 15 residues.

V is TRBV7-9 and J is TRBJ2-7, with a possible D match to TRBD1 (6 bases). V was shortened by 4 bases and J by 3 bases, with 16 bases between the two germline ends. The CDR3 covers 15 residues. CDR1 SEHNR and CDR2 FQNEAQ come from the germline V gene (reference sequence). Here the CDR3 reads CASSWRQDDIYEQYF. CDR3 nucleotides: TGTGCCAGCAGCTGGCGACAGGATGATATCTACGAGCAGTACTTC.

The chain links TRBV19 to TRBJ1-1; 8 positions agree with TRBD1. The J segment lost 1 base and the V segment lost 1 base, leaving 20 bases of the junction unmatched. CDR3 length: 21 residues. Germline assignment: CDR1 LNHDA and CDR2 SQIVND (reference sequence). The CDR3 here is CASSIGPLRGPRTGWNTEAFF. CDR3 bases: TGTGCCAGTAGTATAGGTCCCCTACGGGGCCCACGGACAGGGTGGAACACTGAAGCTTTCTTT.

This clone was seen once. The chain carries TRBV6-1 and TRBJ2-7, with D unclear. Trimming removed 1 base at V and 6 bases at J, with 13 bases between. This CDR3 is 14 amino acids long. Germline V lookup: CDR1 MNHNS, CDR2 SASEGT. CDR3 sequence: CASSEETRTAEQYF. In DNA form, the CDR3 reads TGTGCCAGCAGTGAAGAGACCCGCACCGCCGAGCAGTACTTC.

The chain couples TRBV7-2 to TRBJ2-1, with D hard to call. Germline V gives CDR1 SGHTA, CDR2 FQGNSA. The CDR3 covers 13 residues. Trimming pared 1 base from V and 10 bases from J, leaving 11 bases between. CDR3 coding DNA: TGTGCCAGCAGCTTAGGAGGAGTGGGGGAGCAGTTCTTC. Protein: CASSLGGVGEQFF.

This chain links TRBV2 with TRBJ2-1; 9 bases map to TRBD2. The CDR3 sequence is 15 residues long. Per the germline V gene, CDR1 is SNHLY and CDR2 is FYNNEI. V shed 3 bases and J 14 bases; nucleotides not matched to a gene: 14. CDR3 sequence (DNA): TGTGCCAGCAGTGACGCGCGGGGCGGGGGGGCCGTGAAGTTCTTC. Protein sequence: CASSDARGGGAVKFF.

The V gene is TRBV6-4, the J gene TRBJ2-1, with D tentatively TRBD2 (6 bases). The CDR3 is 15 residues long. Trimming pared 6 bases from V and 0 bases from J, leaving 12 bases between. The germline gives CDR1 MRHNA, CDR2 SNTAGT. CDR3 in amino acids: CASRVDGGSYNEQFF. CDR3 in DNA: TGTGCCAGCAGAGTCGACGGGGGCTCCTACAATGAGCAGTTCTTC.

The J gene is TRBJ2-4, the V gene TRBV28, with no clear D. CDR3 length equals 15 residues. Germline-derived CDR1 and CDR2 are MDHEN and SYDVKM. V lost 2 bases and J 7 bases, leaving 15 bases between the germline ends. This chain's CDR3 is CASSLVQRVVNIQYF. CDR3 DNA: TGTGCCAGCAGTTTAGTACAGAGAGTGGTGAACATTCAGTACTTC.

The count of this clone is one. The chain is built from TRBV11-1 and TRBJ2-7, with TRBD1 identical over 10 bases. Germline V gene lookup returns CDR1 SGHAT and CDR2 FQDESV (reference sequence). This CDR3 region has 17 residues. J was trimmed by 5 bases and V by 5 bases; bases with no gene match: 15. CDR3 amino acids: CASSPGDRGLVSDEQYF. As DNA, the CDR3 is TGTGCCAGCAGCCCAGGGGACAGGGGTCTCGTTTCCGACGAGCAGTACTTC. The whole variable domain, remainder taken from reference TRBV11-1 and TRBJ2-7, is EAEVAQSPRYKITEKSQAVAFWCDPISGHATLYWYRQILGQGPELLVQFQDESVVDDSQLPKDRFSAERLKGVDSTLKIQPAELGDSAMYLCASSPGDRGLVSDEQYFGPGTRLTVT.

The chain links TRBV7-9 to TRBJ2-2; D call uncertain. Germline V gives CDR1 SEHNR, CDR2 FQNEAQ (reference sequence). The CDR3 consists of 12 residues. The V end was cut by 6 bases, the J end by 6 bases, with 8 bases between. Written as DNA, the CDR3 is TGTGCCAGCAGTAAATACCCCGGGGAGCTGTTTTTT. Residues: CASSKYPGELFF.

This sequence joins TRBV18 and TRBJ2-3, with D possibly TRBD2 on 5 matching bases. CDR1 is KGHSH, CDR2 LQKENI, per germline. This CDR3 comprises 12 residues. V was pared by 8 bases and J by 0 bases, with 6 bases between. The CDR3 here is CASRTSTDTQYF. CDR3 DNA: TGTGCCAGCCGGACTAGCACAGATACGCAGTATTTT.

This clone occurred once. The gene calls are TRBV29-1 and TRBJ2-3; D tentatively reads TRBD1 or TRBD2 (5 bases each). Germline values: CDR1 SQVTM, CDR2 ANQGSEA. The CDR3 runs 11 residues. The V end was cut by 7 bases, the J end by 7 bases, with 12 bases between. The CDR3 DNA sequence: TGCAGCGGCGAAGAGGGGAATACGCAGTATTTT. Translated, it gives CSGEEGNTQYF.

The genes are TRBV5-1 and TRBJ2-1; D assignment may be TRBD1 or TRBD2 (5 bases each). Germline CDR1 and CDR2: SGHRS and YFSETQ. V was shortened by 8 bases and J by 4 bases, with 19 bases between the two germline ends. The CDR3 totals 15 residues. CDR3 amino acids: CASSLRDPVYNEQFF. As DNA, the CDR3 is TGCGCCAGTTCGCTCCGGGACCCAGTTTACAATGAGCAGTTCTTC.